Below, one T cell receptor (beta chain) is given with its context. These data come from a study of blood T cell repertoires in COVID-19. Whole-study context: In each case, the material was cDNA or gDNA derived from T cells, B-cell-depleted T cells, or PBMCs.

V lost 5 bases and J 0 bases, leaving 17 bases between the germline ends. CDR3 size: 18 residues. Germline V lookup: CDR1 SGHTA, CDR2 FQGNSA. In the original processing: Amplifying reference gene primers gave estimates of nucleated cell counts. Measured with immunoSEQ multiplex PCR; TCRdb has only the in-frame clones, and not every one. Clone size and V and J calls were adopted from that table, with D and trimming inferred from the DNA. The sample shows around 100,000 clones, around four fifths of them seen only once. The receptor comes from a man between 70 and 80 years old with active or convalescent COVID-19. The sample comprised peripheral blood. The gene calls are TRBV7-2 and TRBJ2-6, with unresolved D. CDR3 nucleotide sequence: TGTGCCAGCAGCCCCGCGATAGCTCTAAGCTCTGGGGCCAACGTCCTGACTTTC. Encoded protein: CASSPAIALSSGANVLTF.